The T cell receptor (beta chain) described here comes from a study of cytomegalovirus exposure and HLA in healthy donors. The CDR3 is 15 residues long. Per germline, CDR1 SGHAT and CDR2 FQNNGV. Trimming cost V 1 base and J 4 bases, with 13 bases left between them. A multiplex PCR was run with 60 Vbeta primers and 13 Jbeta primers. Assay: immunoSEQ multiplex PCR; the TCRdb copy retains only in-frame clones and omits some. The table shows under 200,000 clones, with roughly 78% occurring only once. The source is a woman aged 40 to 49 in good health and CMV-seronegative. The V call is TRBV11-2, the J call TRBJ1-1; the D is unclear. Sequencing was carried out using PBMCs. The CDR3 coding sequence is TGTGCCAGCAGCTTAGTCCCTGGAGGGATCACTGAAGCTTTCTTT. The encoded protein is CASSLVPGGITEAFF.